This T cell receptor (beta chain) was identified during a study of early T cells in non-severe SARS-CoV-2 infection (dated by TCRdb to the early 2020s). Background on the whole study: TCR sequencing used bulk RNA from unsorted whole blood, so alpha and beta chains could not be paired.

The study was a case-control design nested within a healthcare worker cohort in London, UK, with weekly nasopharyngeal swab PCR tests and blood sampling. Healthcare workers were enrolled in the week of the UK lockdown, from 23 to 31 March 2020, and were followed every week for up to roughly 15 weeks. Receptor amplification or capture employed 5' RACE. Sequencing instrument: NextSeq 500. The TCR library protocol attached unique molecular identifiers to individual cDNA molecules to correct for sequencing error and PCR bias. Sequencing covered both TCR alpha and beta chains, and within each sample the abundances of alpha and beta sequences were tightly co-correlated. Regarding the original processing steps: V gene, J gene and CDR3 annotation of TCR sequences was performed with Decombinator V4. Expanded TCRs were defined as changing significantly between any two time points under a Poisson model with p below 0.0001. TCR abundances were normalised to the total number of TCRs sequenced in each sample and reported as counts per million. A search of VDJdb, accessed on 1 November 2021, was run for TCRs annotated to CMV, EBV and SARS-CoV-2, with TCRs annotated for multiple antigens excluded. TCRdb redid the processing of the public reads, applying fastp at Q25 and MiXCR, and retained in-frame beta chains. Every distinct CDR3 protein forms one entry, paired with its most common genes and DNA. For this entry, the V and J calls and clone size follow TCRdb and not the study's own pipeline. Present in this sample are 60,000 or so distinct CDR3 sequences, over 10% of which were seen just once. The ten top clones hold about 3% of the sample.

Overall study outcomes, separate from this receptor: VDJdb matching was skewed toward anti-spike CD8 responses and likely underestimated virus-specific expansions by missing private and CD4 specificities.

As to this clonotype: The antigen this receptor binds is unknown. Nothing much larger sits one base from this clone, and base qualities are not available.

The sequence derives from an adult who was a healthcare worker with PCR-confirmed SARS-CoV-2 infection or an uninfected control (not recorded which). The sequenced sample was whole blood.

The DNA sequence is given as TGTGCCAGCAGTCTCGATGCCGAGACGGAGAACACTGAAGCTTTCTTT. Its amino acids are CASSLDAETENTEAFF. The V gene is TRBV27 and the J gene is TRBJ1-1; the D gene assignment is ambiguous. V is pared back by 5 bases and J by 1 base, with 17 bases lying between the germline termini. From the cysteine up to the phenylalanine, the CDR3 has a length of 16 residues. The read is trimmed to its CDR3 DNA, 48 bases read in frame from base 1. CDR1 and CDR2 are read off the germline V gene (reference sequence) as MNHEY and SMNVEV.